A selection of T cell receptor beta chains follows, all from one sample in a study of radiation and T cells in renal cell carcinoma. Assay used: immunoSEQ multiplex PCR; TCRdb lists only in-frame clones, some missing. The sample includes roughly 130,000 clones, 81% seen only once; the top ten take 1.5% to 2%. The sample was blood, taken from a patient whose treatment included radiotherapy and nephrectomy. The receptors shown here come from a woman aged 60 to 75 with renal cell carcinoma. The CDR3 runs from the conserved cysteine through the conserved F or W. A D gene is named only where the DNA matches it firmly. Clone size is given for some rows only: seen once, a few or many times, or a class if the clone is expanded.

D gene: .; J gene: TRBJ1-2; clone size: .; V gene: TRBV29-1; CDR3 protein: CSVVEGYGYTF; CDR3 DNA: TGCAGCGTTGTCGAGGGGTATGGCTACACCTTC
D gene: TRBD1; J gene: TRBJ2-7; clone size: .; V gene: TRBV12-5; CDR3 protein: CASSKGDRGSYEQYF; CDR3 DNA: TGTGCTAGTTCCAAAGGGGACAGAGGATCCTACGAGCAGTACTTC
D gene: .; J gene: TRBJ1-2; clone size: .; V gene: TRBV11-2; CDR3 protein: CASSLQGMRYGYTF; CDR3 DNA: TGTGCCAGCAGCTTACAGGGGATGAGATATGGCTACACCTTC
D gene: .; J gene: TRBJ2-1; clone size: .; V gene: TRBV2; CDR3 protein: CASSWALSYEQFF; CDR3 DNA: TGTGCCAGCAGTTGGGCCCTGAGCTATGAGCAGTTCTTC
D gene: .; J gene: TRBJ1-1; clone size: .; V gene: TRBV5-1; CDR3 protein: CASSFLENTEAFF; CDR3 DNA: TGCGCCAGCAGCTTTCTCGAGAATACTGAAGCTTTCTTT
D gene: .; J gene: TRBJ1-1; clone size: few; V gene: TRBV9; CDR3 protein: CASSPRTLNTEAFF; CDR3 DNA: TGTGCCAGCAGCCCCCGCACGTTGAACACTGAAGCTTTCTTT
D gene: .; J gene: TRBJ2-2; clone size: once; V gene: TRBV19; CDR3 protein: CASSRDEGAHTGELFF; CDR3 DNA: TGTGCCAGTAGTAGGGACGAGGGCGCCCACACCGGGGAGCTGTTTTTT
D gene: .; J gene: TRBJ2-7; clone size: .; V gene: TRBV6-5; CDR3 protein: CASSYSTATYEQYF; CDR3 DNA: TGTGCCAGCAGTTACTCTACAGCTACCTACGAGCAGTACTTC
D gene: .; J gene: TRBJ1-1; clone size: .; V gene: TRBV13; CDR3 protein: CASSLTGTVNTEAFF; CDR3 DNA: TGTGCCAGCAGCTTAACAGGTACCGTGAACACTGAAGCTTTCTTT
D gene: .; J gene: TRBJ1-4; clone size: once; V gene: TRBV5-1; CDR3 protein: CASSLDSSNEKLFF; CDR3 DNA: TGCGCCAGCAGCTTGGACAGCTCTAATGAAAAACTGTTTTTT
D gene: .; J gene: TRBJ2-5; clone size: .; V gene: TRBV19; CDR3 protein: CASSIGNQETQYF; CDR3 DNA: TGTGCCAGTAGTATAGGGAATCAAGAGACCCAGTACTTC
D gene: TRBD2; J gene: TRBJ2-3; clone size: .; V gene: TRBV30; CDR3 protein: CAWSAGLAGQEDTQYF; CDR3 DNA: TGTGCCTGGAGTGCTGGACTAGCGGGACAGGAAGATACGCAGTATTTT
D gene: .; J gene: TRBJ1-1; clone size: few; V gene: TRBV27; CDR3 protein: CASSLYGAEAFF; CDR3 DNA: TGTGCCAGCAGTTTATACGGGGCTGAAGCTTTCTTT
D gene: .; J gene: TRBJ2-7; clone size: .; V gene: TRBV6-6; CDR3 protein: CASSYSGIEQYF; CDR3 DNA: TGTGCCAGCAGTTACTCTGGCATCGAGCAGTACTTC
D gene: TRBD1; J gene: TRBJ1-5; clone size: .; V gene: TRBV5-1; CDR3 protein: CASSLAGGEQPQHF; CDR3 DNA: TGCGCCAGCAGCTTGGCAGGGGGGGAACAGCCCCAGCATTTT
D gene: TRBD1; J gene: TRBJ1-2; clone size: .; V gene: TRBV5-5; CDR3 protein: CASSPRTGADYGYTF; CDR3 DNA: TGTGCCAGCAGCCCCCGGACAGGGGCGGACTATGGCTACACCTTC
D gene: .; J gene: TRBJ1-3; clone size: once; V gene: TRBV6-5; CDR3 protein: CASSYSDPEAGNTIYF; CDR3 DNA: TGTGCCAGCAGTTACTCGGATCCGGAGGCCGGGAACACCATATATTTT